One and the same sample provided the 3 T cell receptor beta chains below, sequenced in a study of Ad26.COV2.S vaccination and SARS-CoV-2 variants. Clones were read by immunoSEQ multiplex PCR, and TCRdb kept only the in-frame ones, dropping some. The sample records more than 150,000 clones, 70% to 90% being singletons. This specimen consisted of peripheral blood, obtained after recovery from COVID-19. These TCRs come from a human donor who had recovered from COVID-19.

The chain has TRBV7-9 and TRBJ1-5; D perhaps matches TRBD1 (5 bases). This CDR3 contains 15 residues. The V gene lost 5 bases and the J gene lost 1 base, with 12 bases spanning the gap. Germline CDR1 is SEHNR and CDR2 is FQNEAQ (reference sequence). The CDR3 here is CASSPLGGSNQPQHF. CDR3 DNA sequence: TGTGCCAGCAGCCCTCTTGGGGGAAGCAATCAGCCCCAGCATTTT. The whole variable domain, filled in from reference TRBV7-9 and TRBJ1-5, reads DTGVSQNPRHKITKRGQNVTFRCDPISEHNRLYWYRQTLGQGPEFLTYFQNEAQLEKSRLLSDRFSAERPKGSFSTLEIQRTEQGDSAMYLCASSPLGGSNQPQHFGDGTRLSIL.

The rearrangement joins TRBV29-1 to TRBJ2-3, with 7 bases matching TRBD1. Germline V gene lookup returns CDR1 SQVTM and CDR2 ANQGSEA. The V gene end was trimmed by 4 bases and the J gene end by 4 bases; junction bases not matched to a gene: 5. The CDR3 is made up of 13 amino acids. Here the CDR3 DNA reads TGCAGCGTTGGACAGGGTGGGGCAGATACGCAGTATTTT. Encoded protein: CSVGQGGADTQYF.

The chain joins TRBV7-9 to TRBJ2-7; perhaps TRBD1 as D (6 bases). The CDR3 totals 13 residues. V was cut by 4 bases and J by 5 bases, with 12 bases left in between. From germline, CDR1 is SEHNR and CDR2 FQNEAQ (reference sequence). The CDR3, as DNA: TGTGCCAGCAGCTACCTACGGACAGACGAGCAGTACTTC. Translated: CASSYLRTDEQYF.